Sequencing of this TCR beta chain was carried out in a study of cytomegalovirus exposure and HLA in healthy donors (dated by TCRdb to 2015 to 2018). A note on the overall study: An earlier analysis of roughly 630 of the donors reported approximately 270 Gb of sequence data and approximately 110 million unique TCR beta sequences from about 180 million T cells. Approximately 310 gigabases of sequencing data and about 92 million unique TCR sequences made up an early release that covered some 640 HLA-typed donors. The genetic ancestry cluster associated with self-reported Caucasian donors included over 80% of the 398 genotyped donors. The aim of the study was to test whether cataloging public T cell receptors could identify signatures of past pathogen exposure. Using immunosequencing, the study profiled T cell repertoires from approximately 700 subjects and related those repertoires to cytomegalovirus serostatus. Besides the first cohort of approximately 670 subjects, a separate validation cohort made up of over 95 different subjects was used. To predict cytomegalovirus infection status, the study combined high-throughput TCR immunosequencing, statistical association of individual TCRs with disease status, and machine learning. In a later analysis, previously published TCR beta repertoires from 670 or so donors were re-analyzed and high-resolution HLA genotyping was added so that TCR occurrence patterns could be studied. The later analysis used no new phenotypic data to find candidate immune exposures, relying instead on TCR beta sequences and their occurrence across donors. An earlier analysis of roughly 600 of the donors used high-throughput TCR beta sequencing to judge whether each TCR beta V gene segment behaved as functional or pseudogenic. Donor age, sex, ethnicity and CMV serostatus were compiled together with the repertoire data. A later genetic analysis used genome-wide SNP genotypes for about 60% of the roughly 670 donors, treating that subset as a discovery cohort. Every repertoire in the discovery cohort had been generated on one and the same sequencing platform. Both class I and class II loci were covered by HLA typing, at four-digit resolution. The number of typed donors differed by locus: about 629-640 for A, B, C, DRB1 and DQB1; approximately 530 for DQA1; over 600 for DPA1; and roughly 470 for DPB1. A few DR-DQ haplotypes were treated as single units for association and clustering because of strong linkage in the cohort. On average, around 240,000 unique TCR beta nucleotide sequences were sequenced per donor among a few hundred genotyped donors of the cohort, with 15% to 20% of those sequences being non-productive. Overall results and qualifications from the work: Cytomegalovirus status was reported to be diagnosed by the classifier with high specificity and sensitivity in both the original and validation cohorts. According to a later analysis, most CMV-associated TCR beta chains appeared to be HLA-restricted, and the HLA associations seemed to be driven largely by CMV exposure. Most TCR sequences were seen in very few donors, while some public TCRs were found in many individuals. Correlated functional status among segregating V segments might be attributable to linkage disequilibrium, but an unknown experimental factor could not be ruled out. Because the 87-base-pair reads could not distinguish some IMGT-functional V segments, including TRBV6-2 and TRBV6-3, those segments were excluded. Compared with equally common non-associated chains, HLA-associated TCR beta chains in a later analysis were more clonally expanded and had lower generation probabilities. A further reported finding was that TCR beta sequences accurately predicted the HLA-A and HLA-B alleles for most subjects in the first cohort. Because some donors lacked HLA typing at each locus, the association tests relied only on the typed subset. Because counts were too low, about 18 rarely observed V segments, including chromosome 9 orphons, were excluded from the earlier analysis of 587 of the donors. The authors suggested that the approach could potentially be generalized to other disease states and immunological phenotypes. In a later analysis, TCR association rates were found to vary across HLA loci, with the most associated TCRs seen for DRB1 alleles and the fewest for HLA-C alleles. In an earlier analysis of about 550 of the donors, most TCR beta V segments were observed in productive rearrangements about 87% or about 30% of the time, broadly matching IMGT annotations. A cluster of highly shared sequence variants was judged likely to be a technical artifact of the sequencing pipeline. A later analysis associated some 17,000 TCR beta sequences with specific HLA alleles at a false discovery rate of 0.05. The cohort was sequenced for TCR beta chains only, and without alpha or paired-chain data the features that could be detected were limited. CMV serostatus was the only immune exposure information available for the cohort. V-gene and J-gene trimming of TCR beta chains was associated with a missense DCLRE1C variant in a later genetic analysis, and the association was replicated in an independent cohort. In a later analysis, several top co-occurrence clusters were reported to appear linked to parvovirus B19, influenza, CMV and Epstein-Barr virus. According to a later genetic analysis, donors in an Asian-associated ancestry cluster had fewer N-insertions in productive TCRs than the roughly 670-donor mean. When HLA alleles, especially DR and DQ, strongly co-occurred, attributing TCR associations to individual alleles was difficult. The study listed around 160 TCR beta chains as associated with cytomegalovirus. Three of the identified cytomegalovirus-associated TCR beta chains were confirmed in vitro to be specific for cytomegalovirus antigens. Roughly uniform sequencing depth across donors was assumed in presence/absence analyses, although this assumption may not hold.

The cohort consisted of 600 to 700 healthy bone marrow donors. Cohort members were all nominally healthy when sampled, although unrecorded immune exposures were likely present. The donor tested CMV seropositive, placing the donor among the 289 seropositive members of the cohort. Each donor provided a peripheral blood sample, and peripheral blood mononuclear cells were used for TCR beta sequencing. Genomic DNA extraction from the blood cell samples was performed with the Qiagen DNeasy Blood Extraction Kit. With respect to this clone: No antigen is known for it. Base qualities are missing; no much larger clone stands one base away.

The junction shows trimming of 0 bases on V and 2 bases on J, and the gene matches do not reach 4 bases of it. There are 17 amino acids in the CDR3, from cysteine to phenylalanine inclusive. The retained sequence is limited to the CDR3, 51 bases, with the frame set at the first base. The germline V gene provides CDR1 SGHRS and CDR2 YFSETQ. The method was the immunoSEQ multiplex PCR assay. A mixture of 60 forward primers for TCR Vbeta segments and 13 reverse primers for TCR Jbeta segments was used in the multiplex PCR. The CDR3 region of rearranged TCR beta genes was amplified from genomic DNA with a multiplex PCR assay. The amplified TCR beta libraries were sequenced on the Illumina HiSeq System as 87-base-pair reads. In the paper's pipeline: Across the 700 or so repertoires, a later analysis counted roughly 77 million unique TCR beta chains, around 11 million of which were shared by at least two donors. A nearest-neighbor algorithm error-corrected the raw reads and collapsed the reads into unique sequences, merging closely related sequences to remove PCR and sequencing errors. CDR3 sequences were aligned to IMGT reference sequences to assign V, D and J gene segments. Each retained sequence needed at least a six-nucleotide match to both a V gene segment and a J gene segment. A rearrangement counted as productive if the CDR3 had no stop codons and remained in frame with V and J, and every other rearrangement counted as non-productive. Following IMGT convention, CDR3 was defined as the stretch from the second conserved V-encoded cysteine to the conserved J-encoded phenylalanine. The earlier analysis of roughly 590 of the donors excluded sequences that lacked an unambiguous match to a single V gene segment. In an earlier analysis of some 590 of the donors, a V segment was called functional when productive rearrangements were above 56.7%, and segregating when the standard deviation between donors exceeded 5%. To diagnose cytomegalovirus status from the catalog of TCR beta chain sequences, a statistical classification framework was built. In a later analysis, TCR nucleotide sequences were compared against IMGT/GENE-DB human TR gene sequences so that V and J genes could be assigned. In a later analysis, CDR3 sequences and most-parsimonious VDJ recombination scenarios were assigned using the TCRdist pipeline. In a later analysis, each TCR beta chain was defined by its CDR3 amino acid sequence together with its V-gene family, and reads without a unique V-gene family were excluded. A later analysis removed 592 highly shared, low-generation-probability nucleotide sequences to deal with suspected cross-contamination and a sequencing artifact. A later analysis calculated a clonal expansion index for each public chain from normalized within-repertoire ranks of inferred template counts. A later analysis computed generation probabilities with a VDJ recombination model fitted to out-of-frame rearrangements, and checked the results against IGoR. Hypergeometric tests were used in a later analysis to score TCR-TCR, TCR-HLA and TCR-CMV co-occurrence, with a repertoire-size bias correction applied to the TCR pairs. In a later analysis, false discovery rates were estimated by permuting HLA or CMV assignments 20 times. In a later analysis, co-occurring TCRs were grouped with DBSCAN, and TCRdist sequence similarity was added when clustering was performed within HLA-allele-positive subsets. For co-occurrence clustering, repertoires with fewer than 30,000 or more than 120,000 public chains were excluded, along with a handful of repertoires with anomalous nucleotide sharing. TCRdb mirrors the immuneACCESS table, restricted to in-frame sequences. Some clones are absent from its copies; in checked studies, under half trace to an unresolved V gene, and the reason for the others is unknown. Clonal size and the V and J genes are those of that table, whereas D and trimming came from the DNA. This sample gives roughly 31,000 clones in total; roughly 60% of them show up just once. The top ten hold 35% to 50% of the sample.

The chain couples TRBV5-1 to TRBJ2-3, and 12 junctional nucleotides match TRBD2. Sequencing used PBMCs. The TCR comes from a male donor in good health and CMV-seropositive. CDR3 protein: CASSLAGLAGPTDTQYF. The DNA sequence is TGCGCCAGCAGCTTGGCCGGACTAGCGGGGCCCACAGATACGCAGTATTTT.